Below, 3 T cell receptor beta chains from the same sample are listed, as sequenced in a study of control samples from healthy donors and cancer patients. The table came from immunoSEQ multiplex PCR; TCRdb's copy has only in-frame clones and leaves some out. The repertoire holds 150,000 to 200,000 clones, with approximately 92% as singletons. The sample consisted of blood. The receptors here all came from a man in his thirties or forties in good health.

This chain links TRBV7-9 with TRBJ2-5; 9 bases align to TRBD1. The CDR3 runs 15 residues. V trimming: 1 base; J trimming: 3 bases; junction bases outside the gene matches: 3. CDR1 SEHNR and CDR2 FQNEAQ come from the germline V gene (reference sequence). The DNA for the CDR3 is TGTGCCAGCAGCTTAGTAGGGACAGGGAAAGAGACCCAGTACTTC. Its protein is CASSLVGTGKETQYF.

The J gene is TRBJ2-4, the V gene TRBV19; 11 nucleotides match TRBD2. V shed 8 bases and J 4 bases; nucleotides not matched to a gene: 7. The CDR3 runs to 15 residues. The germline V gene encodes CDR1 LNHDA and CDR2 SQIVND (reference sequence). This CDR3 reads CASQDLAGGKNIQYF. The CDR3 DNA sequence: TGTGCCAGTCAGGACCTAGCGGGAGGAAAAAACATTCAGTACTTC. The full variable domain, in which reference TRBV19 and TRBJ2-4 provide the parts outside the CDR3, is DGGITQSPKYLFRKEGQNVTLSCEQNLNHDAMYWYRQDPGQGLRLIYYSQIVNDFQKGDIAEGYSVSREKKESFPLTVTSAQKNPTAFYLCASQDLAGGKNIQYFGAGTRLSVL.

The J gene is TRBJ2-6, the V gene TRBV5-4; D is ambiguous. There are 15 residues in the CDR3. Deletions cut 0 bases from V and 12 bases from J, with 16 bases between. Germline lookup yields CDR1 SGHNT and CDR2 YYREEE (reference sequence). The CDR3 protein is CASSLAAGNLFVLTF. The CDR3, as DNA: TGTGCCAGCAGCTTGGCCGCCGGAAACCTATTCGTCCTGACTTTC.